Shown below are 21 T cell receptor beta chains from a single sample sequenced in a study of beta chain features in type 1 diabetes. Study-level results: Shortening that was moderate but significant affected the TCRB CDR3s of Type 1 diabetes patients in all four CD4+ subsets.

Their antigen targets remain unknown. Sequenced material consisted of expressed TCRB transcripts (all of the isolated RNA was reverse transcribed). Only in-frame clones appear in the TCRdb table, and some are missing; sequencing was by immunoSEQ multiplex PCR. This sample has about 700,000 clones, with about an eighth found just once. Input material: naive CD4+ T cells from blood. Receptor source: a man aged 18 to 29 with type 1 diabetes.

This clone was detected only a few times. The CDR3 bases are TGTGCCAGCAGCTTACGGGCAGGGGCAGAGACCCAGTACTTC. Its protein product is CASSLRAGAETQYF. The rearrangement links TRBV7-9 to TRBJ2-5; D is perhaps TRBD1 (6 bases). CDR3 length: 14 amino acids. Germline V gene data show CDR1 as SEHNR and CDR2 as FQNEAQ (reference sequence). The V end lost 2 bases, the J end lost 4 bases, and 11 bases lay between the germline ends.

This clone was seen a few times. The J gene is TRBJ1-1, the V gene TRBV21-1. TRBV21-1 is deemed a pseudogene. CDR3 length equals 13 residues. This chain's CDR3 is CASPGGGCTEAFF. CDR3 DNA: TGTGCCAGCCCCGGGGGGGGTTGCACTGAAGCTTTCTTT.

The V call is TRBV11-3, the J call TRBJ2-1; D assignment may be TRBD1 or TRBD2 (6 bases each). The CDR3 covers 14 residues. Germline V gene data show CDR1 as SGHNT and CDR2 as YENEEA. V gave up 5 bases and J gave up 1 base, with 9 bases separating them. The CDR3 here is CASSRGRSYNEQFF. CDR3 DNA sequence: TGTGCCAGCAGCAGGGGGAGGTCCTACAATGAGCAGTTCTTC.

V is TRBV7-9 and J is TRBJ1-1; a possible D gene is TRBD1 (5 bases). The V gene lost 5 bases and the J gene lost 0 bases, with 16 bases spanning the gap. CDR3 length: 16 residues. Looked up from germline, CDR1 is SEHNR and CDR2 is FQNEAQ (reference sequence). CDR3 region: CASSPAGGAVNTEAFF. DNA of the CDR3: TGTGCCAGCAGCCCCGCCGGGGGTGCGGTGAACACTGAAGCTTTCTTT.

In this sample, this clone turned up a few times. V gene TRBV15 combines with J gene TRBJ2-6, with 8 nucleotides matching TRBD1. This CDR3 comprises 17 residues. The V segment lost 1 base and the J segment 3 bases; nucleotides outside the gene matches: 5. Germline V gene sequence: CDR1 LNHNV, CDR2 YYDKDF (reference sequence). The CDR3 here is CATSRGGTGGGANVLTF. CDR3 coding DNA: TGTGCCACCAGCAGAGGAGGGACAGGCGGTGGGGCCAACGTCCTGACTTTC.

This sequence joins TRBV5-6 and TRBJ2-1, with D unclear. Deletions cut 1 base from V and 5 bases from J, with 10 bases between. The CDR3 extends over 14 amino acids. The V gene's germline CDR1 is SGHDT and CDR2 YYEEEE. The CDR3 nucleotides are TGTGCCAGCAGCTTGCTTTCGGGCGACAATGAGCAGTTCTTC. This codes for CASSLLSGDNEQFF.

This clone has more than one count but fewer than ten. The chain uses TRBV27 and TRBJ1-1; D gene uncertain. The CDR3 runs 15 residues. Germline V CDR1 and CDR2: MNHEY, SMNVEV (reference sequence). Trimming shortened V by 7 bases and J by 5 bases, and 20 bases separated the two germline ends. CDR3 residues: CASKAGGGRGTEAFF. The DNA for the CDR3 is TGTGCCAGCAAGGCCGGTGGAGGGAGAGGGACTGAAGCTTTCTTT.

There are a few counts of this clone. This chain links TRBV10-3 with TRBJ2-3; no definite D call. The CDR3 has 14 residues. Germline CDR1 and CDR2: ENHRY and SYGVKD. V gave up 0 bases and J gave up 8 bases, with 12 bases separating them. CDR3 DNA sequence: TGTGCCATCAGTGAGTCGTTGACCGCCGGTACGCAGTATTTT. As protein: CAISESLTAGTQYF.

This clone has more than one count but fewer than ten. In the same sample, other DNA sequences code for this CDR3. The genes are TRBV4-2 and TRBJ1-2, with D hard to call. V lost 1 base, J lost 0 bases, and 0 bases lay in between. CDR1 and CDR2 from the germline V gene are LGHNA and YNFKEQ. The CDR3 totals 12 residues. CDR3 loop: CASSQANYGYTF. CDR3 nucleotide sequence: TGTGCCAGCAGCCAAGCTAACTATGGCTACACCTTC.

V usage is TRBV18 and J usage is TRBJ2-3, with a weak D call TRBD1 (6 bases). Trimming took off 4 bases at V and 4 bases at J, with 6 bases between the two ends. The CDR3 runs to 12 residues. The germline V gene has CDR1 KGHSH and CDR2 LQKENI. The CDR3 here is CASSRQADTQYF. The CDR3 DNA reads as TGTGCCAGCTCACGACAGGCAGATACGCAGTATTTT.

The chain carries TRBV10-3 and TRBJ2-2, with TRBD1 identical over 10 bases. V lost 8 bases to trimming and J lost 3 bases; unmatched junction nucleotides: 3. The CDR3 spans 14 residues. Germline V lookup: CDR1 ENHRY, CDR2 SYGVKD. The CDR3 spells CAIRTGGDTGELFF. The CDR3 region has the DNA TGTGCCATCCGGACAGGGGGTGACACCGGGGAGCTGTTTTTT.

Comments on this clone: The same CDR3 arises from other DNA sequences in this sample as well. The chain has TRBV5-1 and TRBJ1-1, with 7 bases fitting TRBD1. The length of the CDR3 is 13 residues. V was pared by 4 bases and J by 6 bases, with 6 bases of the junction left unmatched. Germline CDR1 and CDR2: SGHRS and YFSETQ. CDR3 sequence reads: CASSLEGAAEAFF. The DNA of the CDR3 is TGCGCCAGCAGCCTTGAGGGGGCCGCTGAAGCTTTCTTT. Supplemented by reference TRBV5-1 and TRBJ1-1, the full variable domain reads KAGVTQTPRYLIKTRGQQVTLSCSPISGHRSVSWYQQTPGQGLQFLFEYFSETQRNKGNFPGRFSGRQFSNSRSEMNVSTLELGDSALYLCASSLEGAAEAFFGQGTRLTVV.

This chain connects TRBV15 to TRBJ1-5; D remains unclear. The ends were cut back, 5 bases at V and 9 bases at J, with 17 bases in the middle. The germline V gene encodes CDR1 LNHNV and CDR2 YYDKDF (reference sequence). This CDR3 is 14 amino acids long. The chain's CDR3 is CATSPDGPGSPQHF. DNA of the CDR3: TGTGCCACCAGCCCCGACGGGCCAGGCTCGCCCCAGCATTTT.

In this sample, this clone turned up a few times. Other DNA sequences from this sample encode an identical CDR3 as well. V usage is TRBV18 and J usage is TRBJ2-3; D gene ambiguous. This CDR3 has 12 amino acids. Germline V gene data show CDR1 as KGHSH and CDR2 as LQKENI. V was cut by 3 bases and J by 6 bases, with 7 bases left in between. CDR3 loop: CASSPRVDTQYF. In nucleotides, the CDR3 is TGTGCCAGCTCACCTCGGGTGGATACGCAGTATTTT.

The genes are TRBV2 and TRBJ2-5, with TRBD1 identical over 7 bases. This CDR3 comprises 13 residues. Germline assignment: CDR1 SNHLY and CDR2 FYNNEI. V trimming: 4 bases; J trimming: 4 bases; junction bases outside the gene matches: 3. The CDR3 DNA sequence: TGTGCCAGCAGTGGAGGGGACAGAGAGACCCAGTACTTC. It encodes CASSGGDRETQYF.

Details on this clone: Other DNA sequences in the sample encode the same CDR3. V usage is TRBV19 and J usage is TRBJ1-2; no definite D call. CDR1 LNHDA and CDR2 SQIVND come from the germline V gene (reference sequence). The V end was cut by 3 bases, the J end by 2 bases, with 4 bases between. This CDR3 has 12 residues. The DNA of the CDR3 is TGTGCCAGTAGTATTGTGAACTATGGCTACACCTTC. Amino acid sequence: CASSIVNYGYTF.

This rearrangement joins TRBV5-1 to TRBJ1-1; maybe TRBD1 (6 bases). V lost 0 bases and J lost 1, with 10 bases in between. In germline, CDR1 is SGHRS, CDR2 YFSETQ. The CDR3 totals 15 residues. The CDR3, as DNA: TGCGCCAGCAGCTTGGGTGGGGGGCCGAACACTGAAGCTTTCTTT. Translated: CASSLGGGPNTEAFF.

This clone was observed a few times. V is TRBV2 and J is TRBJ2-1; D may be TRBD1 (5 bases). The CDR3 runs to 14 residues. Trimming cost V 10 bases and J 8 bases, with 21 bases left between them. Germline-derived CDR1 and CDR2 are SNHLY and FYNNEI. The CDR3 sequence: CATHRTLLGYEQFF. The DNA of the CDR3 is TGTGCCACCCACCGGACACTTCTAGGGTATGAGCAGTTCTTC. Complete variable domain (other parts from reference TRBV2 and TRBJ2-1): EPEVTQTPSHQVTQMGQEVILRCVPISNHLYFYWYRQILGQKVEFLVSFYNNEISEKSEIFDDQFSVERPDGSNFTLKIRSTKLEDSAMYFCATHRTLLGYEQFFGPGTRLTVL.

The CDR3 bases are TGTGCCTGGAGTCCGCAGGGACCTGGCTACACCTTC. It specifies CAWSPQGPGYTF. This chain uses TRBV30 with TRBJ1-2; tentatively, D is TRBD1 (5 bases). CDR1 and CDR2 from the germline V gene are GTSNPN and SVGIG (reference sequence). With 2 bases removed from V and 7 bases from J, the gap between germline ends came to 11 bases. The CDR3 covers 12 residues.

This clone has more than one count but fewer than ten. The chain combines TRBV2 with TRBJ2-1; 7 bases are shared with TRBD2. CDR1 is SNHLY, CDR2 FYNNEI, per germline. CDR3 length equals 13 residues. V lost 8 bases, J lost 7 bases, and 8 bases stayed unmatched. The CDR3 region is CASSGLQINEQFF. The CDR3 region has the DNA TGTGCCAGCTCGGGACTACAAATAAATGAGCAGTTCTTC.

V and J are TRBV18 and TRBJ2-5, with D possibly being TRBD1 or TRBD2 (5 bases each). Trimming removed 6 bases from V and 2 bases from J, with 16 bases in between. CDR1 and CDR2 (germline): KGHSH, LQKENI. CDR3 size: 15 residues. The chain's CDR3 is CASSPLGDGQETQYF. Written as DNA, the CDR3 is TGTGCCAGCTCCCCATTAGGGGACGGGCAAGAGACCCAGTACTTC.